What follows are 21 T cell receptor beta chains derived from one specimen sequenced in a study of T cell repertoires in cytomegalovirus infection. No cognate antigen is known for these TCRs. TCRdb recomputed calls from the reads with MiXCR, one row per CDR3 protein. The sample holds 570,000 or so distinct CDR3 sequences, 40% seen once. Here the sequenced sample was cultured PBMCs, taken from culture after CMV antigen stimulation. The source of these receptors is a human donor in good health (CMV status not recorded). Some clones in this sample may be carry-over from other donors' samples.

Only a few counts were recorded for this clonotype. The chain has TRBV7-9 and TRBJ2-5; D is perhaps TRBD2 (5 bases). The V gene lost 1 base and the J gene lost 5 bases, with 14 bases spanning the gap. The germline V gene has CDR1 SEHNR and CDR2 FQNEAQ (reference sequence). The CDR3 spans 15 residues. DNA for the CDR3: TGTGCCAGCAGCTTAGGCGAGGCAGGCGGGGAGACCCAGTACTTC. Amino acid sequence: CASSLGEAGGETQYF. The full variable domain, completed using reference TRBV7-9 and TRBJ2-5, is DTGVSQNPRHKITKRGQNVTFRCDPISEHNRLYWYRQTLGQGPEFLTYFQNEAQLEKSRLLSDRFSAERPKGSFSTLEIQRTEQGDSAMYLCASSLGEAGGETQYFGPGTRLLVL.

This clonotype was seen more than once but under ten times. This sequence joins TRBV7-9 and TRBJ2-3, with D possibly TRBD2 on 6 matching bases. This CDR3 contains 15 residues. V dropped 0 bases and J dropped 11 bases, with 18 bases sitting between them. Germline assignment: CDR1 SEHNR and CDR2 FQNEAQ (reference sequence). DNA for the CDR3: TGTGCCAGCAGCTTAGCGCTGCGGGGACCGCCCCGGCAGTATTTT. Protein product: CASSLALRGPPRQYF.

The chain joins TRBV19 to TRBJ1-2; 10 bases agree with TRBD1. This CDR3 contains 16 residues. In germline, CDR1 is LNHDA, CDR2 SQIVND (reference sequence). With V trimmed by 4 bases and J by 8 bases, 13 bases remained unmatched. Written as DNA, the CDR3 is TGTGCCAGTAGTACCCCCACCCCGACAGGGGGCCTAGGCTACACCTTC. Translated, it gives CASSTPTPTGGLGYTF.

The V gene is TRBV5-8, the J gene TRBJ2-7; TRBD1 might be the D (5 bases). The CDR3 is 13 amino acids. Looked up from germline, CDR1 is SGHTS and CDR2 is YDEGEE. V was trimmed by 3 bases and J by 7 bases, leaving 14 bases between them. DNA for the CDR3: TGTGCCAGCAGCTGGATGCAGGGTGCGGAGCAGTACTTC. Protein product: CASSWMQGAEQYF.

This clonotype has just a few counts. The chain has TRBV7-2 and TRBJ2-5; 12 bases match TRBD1. Germline V lookup: CDR1 SGHTA, CDR2 FQGNSA. This CDR3 has 16 amino acids. The J segment lost 6 bases and the V segment lost 2 bases, leaving 7 bases of the junction unmatched. The CDR3 DNA reads as TGTGCCAGCAGCTTAAGCGGGACAGGGGGCAAAAAGACCCAGTACTTC. Its protein product is CASSLSGTGGKKTQYF.

This chain connects TRBV7-9 to TRBJ1-6, with D hard to call. V was cut by 5 bases and J by 8 bases, with 13 bases left in between. CDR3 size: 14 residues. From germline, CDR1 is SEHNR and CDR2 FQNEAQ (reference sequence). The CDR3 reads CASSPGRSYSPLHF. The CDR3 nucleotides read TGTGCCAGCAGCCCGGGGAGAAGTTATTCACCCCTCCACTTT.

The genes are TRBV6-5 and TRBJ2-7, with 10 positions matching TRBD2. J lost 3 bases, V lost 0 bases, and 5 bases had no gene match. Germline CDR1 MNHEY, CDR2 SVGAGI. CDR3 length: 16 residues. The CDR3 sequence: CASSYSSLAGYYEQYF. Here the CDR3 DNA reads TGTGCCAGCAGTTACTCATCACTAGCGGGGTACTACGAGCAGTACTTC.

J is TRBJ2-3 and V is TRBV7-8, with a tentative D call TRBD2 (5 bases). V lost 8 bases to trimming and J lost 2 bases, with 14 bases between them. The CDR3 spans 14 residues. CDR1 SGHVS and CDR2 FQNEAQ come from the germline V gene. The CDR3 DNA is TGTGCCAGCGGCCCCAGGAGGCTCACAGATACGCAGTATTTT. It yields the protein CASGPRRLTDTQYF.

V and J are TRBV29-1 and TRBJ2-2; no reliable D call. Per germline, CDR1 SQVTM and CDR2 ANQGSEA. This CDR3 has 13 residues. V lost 4 bases and J lost 0, with 6 bases in between. CDR3 amino acids: CSVVAANTGELFF. The CDR3 DNA follows: TGCAGCGTTGTTGCGGCGAACACCGGGGAGCTGTTTTTT.

This clonotype appeared once. This chain joins TRBV6-5 and TRBJ2-3, with 7 bases aligning to TRBD2. Trimming took 2 bases from V and 1 from J; bases not matched to a gene: 3. The CDR3 has 15 residues. CDR1 and CDR2 (germline): MNHEY, SVGAGI. The CDR3 loop reads CASSYGGGGTDTQYF. The CDR3 coding sequence is TGTGCCAGCAGTTACGGTGGGGGGGGCACAGATACGCAGTATTTT.

As DNA, the CDR3 is TGTGCCAGCAGCTTCACTAGCTCCCTAGAGACCCAGTACTTC. It specifies CASSFTSSLETQYF. This chain links TRBV7-2 with TRBJ2-5; D is possibly TRBD2 (6 bases). Deletions cut 3 bases from V and 4 bases from J, with 12 bases between. The CDR3 covers 14 residues. Germline V gene data show CDR1 as SGHTA and CDR2 as FQGNSA.

The V and J genes are TRBV12-3 or TRBV12-4 and TRBJ2-2, with D tentatively TRBD2 (5 bases). The CDR3 spans 15 residues. Trimming pared 4 bases from V and 4 bases from J, leaving 13 bases between. CDR3: CASSSRESGTGELFF. The CDR3 DNA reads TGTGCCAGCAGTTCTCGGGAATCGGGCACCGGGGAGCTGTTTTTT.

Only a few counts were recorded for this clonotype. The J gene is TRBJ2-5, the V gene TRBV19; D not resolved. CDR3 length: 12 residues. Trimming stripped 6 bases from V and 5 bases from J, with 10 bases between. Germline V CDR1 and CDR2: LNHDA, SQIVND (reference sequence). This CDR3 is CASRLRRETQYF. The CDR3 DNA is TGTGCCAGTAGATTAAGACGGGAGACCCAGTACTTC.

The rearrangement links TRBV7-2 to TRBJ2-2, with no clear D. V lost 5 bases, J lost 7 bases, and 11 bases lay in between. Per the germline V gene, CDR1 is SGHTA and CDR2 is FQGNSA. This CDR3 contains 13 residues. The CDR3 DNA is TGTGCCAGCAGCCCCCCCCGCGGCGGGGAGCTGTTTTTT. Protein product: CASSPPRGGELFF.

The chain links TRBV20-1 to TRBJ1-2; unclear D gene. V lost 7 bases, J lost 8 bases, and 14 bases lay in between. The germline V gene encodes CDR1 DFQATT and CDR2 SNEGSKA (reference sequence). The CDR3 has 11 residues. CDR3 nucleotide sequence: TGCAGTGTCGGGCAGTCGCGGGGCTACACCTTC. It specifies CSVGQSRGYTF.

CDR3 DNA: TGTGCCAGCAGCCCAGTAGAGCTGACCGGGACAGGGGACGGGGACACTGAAGCTTTCTTT. It is translated as CASSPVELTGTGDGDTEAFF. The chain uses TRBV7-9 and TRBJ1-1, with TRBD1 identical over 10 bases. The CDR3 runs to 20 residues. CDR1 SEHNR and CDR2 FQNEAQ come from the germline V gene (reference sequence). The V segment lost 5 bases and the J segment 3 bases; nucleotides outside the gene matches: 21.

The V call is TRBV10-3, the J call TRBJ1-4; 12 bases fit TRBD1. Trimming removed 3 bases from V and 10 bases from J; junction bases left unmatched: 9. The V gene's germline CDR1 is ENHRY and CDR2 SYGVKD. The length of the CDR3 is 16 residues. The CDR3 DNA reads as TGTGCCATCAGTGACCCCGGGACAGGGGGCGGTGGAAAACTGTTTTTT. It translates to CAISDPGTGGGGKLFF.

This clonotype was observed many times. The chain is built from TRBV7-2 and TRBJ2-5; D unclear. The CDR3 has 13 amino acids. Germline values: CDR1 SGHTA, CDR2 FQGNSA. The germline V and J ends were trimmed by 0 bases and 5 bases, with 7 bases remaining between them. CDR3 nucleotide sequence: TGTGCCAGCAGCTTAGCTCCTCTCGAGACCCAGTACTTC. Encoded protein: CASSLAPLETQYF.

V is TRBV7-2 and J is TRBJ2-7, with D possibly matching TRBD2 (6 bases). Germline loops: CDR1 SGHTA, CDR2 FQGNSA. This CDR3 spans 12 amino acids. V lost 8 bases and J 3 bases, leaving 11 bases between the germline ends. The CDR3 coding sequence is TGTGCCAGCGCCCCCGGGGGCTACGAGCAGTACTTC. Protein sequence: CASAPGGYEQYF.

The gene calls are TRBV19 and TRBJ1-6; possibly TRBD1 for D (6 bases). The V end lost 11 bases, the J end lost 7 bases, and 18 bases lay between the germline ends. The CDR3 runs 14 residues. The germline CDR1 and CDR2 sequences are LNHDA and SQIVND (reference sequence). CDR3 coding DNA: TGTGCCGCAAAGCCGGGGGGCCAGAATTCACCCCTCCACTTT. This sequence encodes CAAKPGGQNSPLHF.

The J gene is TRBJ2-3, the V gene TRBV20-1; TRBD2 matches 10 bases. This CDR3 region has 15 residues. Trimming removed 3 bases from V and 1 base from J; junction bases left unmatched: 4. Per germline, CDR1 DFQATT and CDR2 SNEGSKA (reference sequence). The CDR3 is CSARATSGGTDTQYF. As DNA, the CDR3 is TGCAGTGCTAGGGCCACTAGCGGGGGCACAGATACGCAGTATTTT.